This T cell receptor beta chain was sequenced for a study of T cells of healthy individuals. The CDR3 spans 17 residues. Germline CDR1 reads LGHNA; CDR2 reads YSLEER. The V end was cut by 1 base, the J end by 2 bases, with 18 bases between. A single record per CDR3 protein comes from TCRdb applying MiXCR to the 5' RACE reads. The table lists tens of thousands of distinct CDR3 sequences, roughly 14% of them singletons. In this sample, this clonotype turned up many times. This chain uses TRBV4-3 with TRBJ2-7; no clear D. The receptor was derived from a human donor in good health. Here the CDR3 DNA reads TGCGCCAGCAGCCAAGCGTATCAAGTGCCCTTGGCCTACGAGCAGTACTTC. Amino acids: CASSQAYQVPLAYEQYF.